This TCR beta chain is drawn from a study of monozygotic twins with inflammatory bowel disease. Broader study findings: IBD patients shared fewer clonotypes with other individuals than healthy twins, especially patients with disease activity signs.

To note about this clonotype: Its antigen is not identified.

TCRdb re-called the 5' RACE reads and gives one entry per CDR3 protein, without DNA. The sample's table shows roughly 320,000 distinct CDR3 sequences. Sequencing input: blood. The receptor was derived from a human donor with ulcerative colitis or Crohn's disease, or a healthy co-twin of an affected twin (not recorded which).

The CDR3: CASSFANFLGNQPQHF. This sequence joins TRBV12-3 or TRBV12-4 and TRBJ1-5. The CDR3 covers 16 residues.